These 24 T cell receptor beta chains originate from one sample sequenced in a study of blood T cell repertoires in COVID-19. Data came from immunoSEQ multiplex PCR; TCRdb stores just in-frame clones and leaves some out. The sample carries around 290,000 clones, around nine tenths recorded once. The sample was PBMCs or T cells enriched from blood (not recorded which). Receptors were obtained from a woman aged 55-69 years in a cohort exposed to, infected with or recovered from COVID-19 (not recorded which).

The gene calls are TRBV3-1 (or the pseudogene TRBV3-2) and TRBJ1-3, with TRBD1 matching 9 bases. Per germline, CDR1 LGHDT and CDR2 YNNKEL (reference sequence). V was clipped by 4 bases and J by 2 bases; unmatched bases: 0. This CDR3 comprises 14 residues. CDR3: CASSRQGAGNTIYF. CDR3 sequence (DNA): TGTGCCAGCAGCCGACAGGGGGCTGGAAACACCATATATTTT.

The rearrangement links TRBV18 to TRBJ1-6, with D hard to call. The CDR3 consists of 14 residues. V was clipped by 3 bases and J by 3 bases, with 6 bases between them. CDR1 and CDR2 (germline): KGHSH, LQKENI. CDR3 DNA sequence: TGTGCCAGCTCACCCGACAACTATAATTCACCCCTCCACTTT. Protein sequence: CASSPDNYNSPLHF. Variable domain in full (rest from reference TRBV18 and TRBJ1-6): NAGVMQNPRHLVRRRGQEARLRCSPMKGHSHVYWYRQLPEEGLKFMVYLQKENIIDESGMPKERFSAEFPKEGPSILRIQQVVRGDSAAYFCASSPDNYNSPLHFGNGTRLTVT.

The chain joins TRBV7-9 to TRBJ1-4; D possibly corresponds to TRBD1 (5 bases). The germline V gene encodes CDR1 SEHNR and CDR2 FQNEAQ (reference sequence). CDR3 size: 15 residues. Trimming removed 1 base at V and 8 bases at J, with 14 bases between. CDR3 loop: CASSLGDSASEKLFF. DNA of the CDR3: TGTGCCAGCAGCTTAGGCGACAGTGCCTCGGAAAAACTGTTTTTT.

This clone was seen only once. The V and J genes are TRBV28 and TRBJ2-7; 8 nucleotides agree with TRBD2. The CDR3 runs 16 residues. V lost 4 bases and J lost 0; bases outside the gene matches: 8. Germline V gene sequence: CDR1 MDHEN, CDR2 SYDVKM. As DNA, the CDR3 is TGTGCCAGCAGTTCAAGGACTAGCCCCGGCTCCTACGAGCAGTACTTC. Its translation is CASSSRTSPGSYEQYF.

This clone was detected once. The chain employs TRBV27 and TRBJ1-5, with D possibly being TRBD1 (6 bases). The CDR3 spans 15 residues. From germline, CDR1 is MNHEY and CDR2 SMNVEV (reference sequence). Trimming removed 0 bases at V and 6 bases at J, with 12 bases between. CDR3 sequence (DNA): TGTGCCAGCAGTTTATCGGGCCAGGGGCGTCAGCCCCAGCATTTT. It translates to CASSLSGQGRQPQHF.

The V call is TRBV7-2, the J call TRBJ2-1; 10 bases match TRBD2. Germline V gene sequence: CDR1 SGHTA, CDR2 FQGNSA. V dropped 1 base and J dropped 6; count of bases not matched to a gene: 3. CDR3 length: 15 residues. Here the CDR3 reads CASSLEVAGGNEQFF. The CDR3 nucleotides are TGTGCCAGCAGCTTAGAGGTAGCGGGAGGCAATGAGCAGTTCTTC.

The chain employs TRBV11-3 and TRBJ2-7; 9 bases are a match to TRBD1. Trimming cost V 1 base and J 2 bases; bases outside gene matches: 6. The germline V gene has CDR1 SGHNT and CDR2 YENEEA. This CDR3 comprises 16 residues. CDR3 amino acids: CASSLGGTGKPYEQYF. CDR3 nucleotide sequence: TGTGCCAGCAGCTTAGGCGGGACAGGGAAACCCTACGAGCAGTACTTC.

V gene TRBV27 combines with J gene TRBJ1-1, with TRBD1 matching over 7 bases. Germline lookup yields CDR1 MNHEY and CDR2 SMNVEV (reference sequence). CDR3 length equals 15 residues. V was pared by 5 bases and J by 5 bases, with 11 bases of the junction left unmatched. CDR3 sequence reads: CASSASRRGSTEAFF. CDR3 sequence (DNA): TGTGCCAGCAGTGCCTCCCGCAGGGGGTCGACTGAAGCTTTCTTT.

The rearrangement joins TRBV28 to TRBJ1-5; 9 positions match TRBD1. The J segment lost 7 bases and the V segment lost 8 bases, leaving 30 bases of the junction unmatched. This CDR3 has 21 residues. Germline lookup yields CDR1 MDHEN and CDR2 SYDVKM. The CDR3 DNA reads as TGTGCCAGCGACCCGGAGGCCAGGTTTTTTAACAGGGGGCGCAGGATGCAGCCCCAGCATTTT. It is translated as CASDPEARFFNRGRRMQPQHF.

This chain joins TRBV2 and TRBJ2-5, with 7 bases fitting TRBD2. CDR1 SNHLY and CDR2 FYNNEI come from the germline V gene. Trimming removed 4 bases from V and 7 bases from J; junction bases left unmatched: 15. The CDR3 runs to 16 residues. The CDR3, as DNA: TGTGCCAGCAGTGGCGACCTGACGGCAGGCGGGGGGACCCAGTACTTC. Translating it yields CASSGDLTAGGGTQYF.

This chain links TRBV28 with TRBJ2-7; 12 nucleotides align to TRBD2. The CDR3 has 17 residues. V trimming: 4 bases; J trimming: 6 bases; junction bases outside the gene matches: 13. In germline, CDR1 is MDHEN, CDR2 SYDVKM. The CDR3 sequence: CASSSSRASGRAGEQYF. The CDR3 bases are TGTGCCAGCAGTTCAAGTCGGGCTAGCGGGAGGGCGGGCGAGCAGTACTTC.

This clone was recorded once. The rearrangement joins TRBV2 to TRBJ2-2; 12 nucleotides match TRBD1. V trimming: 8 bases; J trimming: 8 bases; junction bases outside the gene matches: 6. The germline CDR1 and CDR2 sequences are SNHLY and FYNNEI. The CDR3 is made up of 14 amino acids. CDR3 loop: CASSGQGAAGELFF. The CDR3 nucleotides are TGTGCCAGCTCGGGACAGGGGGCAGCGGGGGAGCTGTTTTTT.

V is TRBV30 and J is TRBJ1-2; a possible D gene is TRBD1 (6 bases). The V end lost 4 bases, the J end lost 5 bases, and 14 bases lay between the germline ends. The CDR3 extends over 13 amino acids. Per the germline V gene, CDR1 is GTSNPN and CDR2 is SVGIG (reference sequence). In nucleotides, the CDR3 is TGTGCCTGGACCTACCAGGGGCTTTATGGCTACACCTTC. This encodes CAWTYQGLYGYTF.

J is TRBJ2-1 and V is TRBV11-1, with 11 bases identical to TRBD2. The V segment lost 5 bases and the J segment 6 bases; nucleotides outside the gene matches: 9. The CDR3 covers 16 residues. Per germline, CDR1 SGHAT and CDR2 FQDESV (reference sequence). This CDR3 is CASSARLAGYGNEQFF. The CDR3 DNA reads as TGTGCCAGCAGCGCCAGACTAGCGGGATATGGCAATGAGCAGTTCTTC.

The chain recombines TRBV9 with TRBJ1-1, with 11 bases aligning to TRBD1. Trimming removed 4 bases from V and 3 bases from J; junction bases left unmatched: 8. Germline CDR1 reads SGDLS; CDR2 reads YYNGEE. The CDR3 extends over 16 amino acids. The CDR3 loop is CASSPGQGEGHTEAFF. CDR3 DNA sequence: TGTGCCAGCAGCCCGGGACAGGGGGAGGGGCACACTGAAGCTTTCTTT. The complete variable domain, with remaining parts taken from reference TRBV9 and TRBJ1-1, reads DSGVTQTPKHLITATGQRVTLRCSPRSGDLSVYWYQQSLDQGLQFLIQYYNGEERAKGNILERFSAQQFPDLHSELNLSSLELGDSALYFCASSPGQGEGHTEAFFGQGTRLTVV.

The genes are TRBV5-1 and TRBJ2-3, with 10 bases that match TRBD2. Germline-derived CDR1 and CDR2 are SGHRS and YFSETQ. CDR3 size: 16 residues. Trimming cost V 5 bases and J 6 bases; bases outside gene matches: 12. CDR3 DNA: TGCGCCAGCAGGGGGGGAGCGGGAGGGCCAACGGATACGCAGTATTTT. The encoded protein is CASRGGAGGPTDTQYF.

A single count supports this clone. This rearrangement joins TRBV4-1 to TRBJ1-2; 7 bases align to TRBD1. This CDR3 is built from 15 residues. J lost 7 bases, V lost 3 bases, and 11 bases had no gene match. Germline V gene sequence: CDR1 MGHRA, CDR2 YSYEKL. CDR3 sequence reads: CASSHPRGARGGYTF. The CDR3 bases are TGCGCCAGCAGCCACCCCAGGGGGGCGCGCGGTGGCTACACCTTC.

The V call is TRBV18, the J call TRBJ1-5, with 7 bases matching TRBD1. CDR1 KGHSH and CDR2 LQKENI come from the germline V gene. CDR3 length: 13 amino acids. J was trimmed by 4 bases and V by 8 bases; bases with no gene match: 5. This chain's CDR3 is CASAGQRNQPQHF. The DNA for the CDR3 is TGTGCCAGCGCGGGACAGCGTAATCAGCCCCAGCATTTT.

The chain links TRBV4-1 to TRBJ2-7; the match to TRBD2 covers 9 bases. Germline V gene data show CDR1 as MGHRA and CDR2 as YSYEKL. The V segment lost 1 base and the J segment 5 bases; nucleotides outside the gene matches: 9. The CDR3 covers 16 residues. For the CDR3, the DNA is TGCGCCAGCAGCCAAGGTCTCCTAGCGGGATCCCACGAGCAGTACTTC. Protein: CASSQGLLAGSHEQYF.

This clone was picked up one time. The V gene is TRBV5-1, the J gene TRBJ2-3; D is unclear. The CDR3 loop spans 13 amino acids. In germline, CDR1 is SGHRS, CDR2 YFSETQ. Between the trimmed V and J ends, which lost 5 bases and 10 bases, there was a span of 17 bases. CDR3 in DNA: TGCGCCAGCAGTCTGAGACTTGCTACGGCGCAGTATTTT. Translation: CASSLRLATAQYF.

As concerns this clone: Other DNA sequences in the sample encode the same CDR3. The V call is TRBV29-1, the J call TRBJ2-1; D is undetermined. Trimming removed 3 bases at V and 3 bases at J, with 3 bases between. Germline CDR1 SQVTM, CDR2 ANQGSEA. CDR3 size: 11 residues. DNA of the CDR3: TGCAGCGTTGACAGCTACAATGAGCAGTTCTTC. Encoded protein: CSVDSYNEQFF.

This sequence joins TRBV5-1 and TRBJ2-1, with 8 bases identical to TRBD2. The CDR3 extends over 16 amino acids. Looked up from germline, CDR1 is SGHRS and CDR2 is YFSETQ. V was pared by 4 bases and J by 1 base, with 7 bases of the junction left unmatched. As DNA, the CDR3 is TGCGCCAGCAGCACGGGGGGGAGCGGATCCTACAATGAGCAGTTCTTC. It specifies CASSTGGSGSYNEQFF.

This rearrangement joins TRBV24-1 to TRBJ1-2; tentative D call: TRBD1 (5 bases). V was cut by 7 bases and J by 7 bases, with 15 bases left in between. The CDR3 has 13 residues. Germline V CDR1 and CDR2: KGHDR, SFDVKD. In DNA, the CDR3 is TGTGCCACCAGCGGTCGGGGGGAACTTGGCTACACCTTC. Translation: CATSGRGELGYTF.

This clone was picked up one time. In nucleotides, the CDR3 is TGTGCCATCAGTGACGGCAATCAGCCCCAGCATTTT. Its translation is CAISDGNQPQHF. The chain links TRBV10-3 to TRBJ1-5; D is undetermined. Trimming removed 3 bases from V and 2 bases from J, with 2 bases in between. Germline CDR1 is ENHRY and CDR2 is SYGVKD. The CDR3 has 12 residues.